This TCR beta chain was captured in a study of vaccination and CD4 T cells after COVID-19. Study information: For post-vaccine samples, collection took place a median around 73 days after dose two, ranging from 14 to 241.

Documented treatment: approximately nine-day PBMC culture with coronavirus spike peptide pools or control peptides (ViraFEST assay). ViraFEST sequenced TCRs after peptide-pool expansion of antigen-specific T cells. Germline CDR1 reads DFQATT; CDR2 reads SNEGSKA (reference sequence). V lost 3 bases and J lost 4; bases outside the gene matches: 6. The CDR3 covers 14 residues. At the Johns Hopkins FTIC core, DNA taken from cultured CD4+ T cells was sequenced by way of the Oncomine TCR Beta short-read assay. Each CDR3 protein gets one entry after TCRdb re-called the PCR reads with MiXCR. The sample includes about 19,000 distinct CDR3 sequences, roughly 40% of them seen just once. Notes on this clonotype: Its antigen is currently unknown.

This receptor was obtained from a human donor who had recovered from COVID-19. The specimen was CD4+ T cells from blood, cultured in vitro, collected after SARS-CoV-2 vaccination. The J gene is TRBJ2-7, the V gene TRBV20-1, with 10 positions matching TRBD2. In nucleotides, the CDR3 is TGCAGTGCTAGGGGACTAGCGAAGGGGTACGAGCAGTACTTC. Its translation: CSARGLAKGYEQYF.